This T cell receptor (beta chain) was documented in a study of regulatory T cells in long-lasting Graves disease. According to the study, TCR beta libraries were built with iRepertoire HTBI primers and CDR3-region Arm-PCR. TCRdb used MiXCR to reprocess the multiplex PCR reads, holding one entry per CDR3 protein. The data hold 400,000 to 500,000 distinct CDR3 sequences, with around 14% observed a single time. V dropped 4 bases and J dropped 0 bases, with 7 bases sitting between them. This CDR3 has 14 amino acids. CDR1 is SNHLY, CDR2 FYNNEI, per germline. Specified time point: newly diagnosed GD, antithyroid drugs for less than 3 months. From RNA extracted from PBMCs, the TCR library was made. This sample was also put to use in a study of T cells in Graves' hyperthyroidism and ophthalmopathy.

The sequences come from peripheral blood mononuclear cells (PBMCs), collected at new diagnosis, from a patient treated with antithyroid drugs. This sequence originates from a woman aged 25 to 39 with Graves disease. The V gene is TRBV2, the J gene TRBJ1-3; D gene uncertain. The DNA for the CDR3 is TGTGCCAGCAGTGGCAGTCTCTCTGGAAACACCATATATTTT. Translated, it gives CASSGSLSGNTIYF.